This T cell receptor beta chain appears in the sequencing data of a study of CD8 T cells in Susac syndrome. Reverse transcription of about 0.5 to 1 ug RNA was carried out with random hexamers. An immunoSEQ multiplex PCR generated amplified TCR beta CDR3 products spanning 54 Vbeta and 13 Jbeta. TCRdb fed the immunoSEQ multiplex PCR reads into MiXCR, producing one record per CDR3 protein. This table has approximately 200,000 distinct CDR3 sequences, approximately 95% appearing once. The authors carried out high-throughput sequencing of TCR beta. They applied it to CD8+ and CD4+ T cells obtained from blood. Treatment-naive patients with stable or active relapsing-remitting disease served as multiple sclerosis controls. The CDR3 contains 14 residues. Trimming stripped 0 bases from V and 6 bases from J, with 11 bases between. The germline gives CDR1 LGHDT, CDR2 YNNKEL (reference sequence).

Sequenced input: CD4+ T cells from PBMCs. The sequence was obtained from a human donor with multiple sclerosis. The rearrangement uses TRBV3-1 and TRBJ1-2; no firm D call. The chain's CDR3 is CASSQDSGIHGYTF. The DNA of the CDR3 is TGTGCCAGCAGCCAAGACTCCGGGATCCATGGCTACACCTTC.